This T cell receptor beta chain was recovered during a study of shared clonotypes between healthy human individuals. The study, taken as a whole, reports: Represented diversity, genetic and exposure-history alike, was limited by few donors. Non-shared clonotypes were found to have lower generation probabilities than the clonotypes that were shared by all four of the sorted-subset donors. Measured sharing among donors was expected to vary with sequencing depth.

Comment on this clone: Antigen specificity is unknown.

The V gene's germline CDR1 is SQVTM and CDR2 ANQGSEA. The CDR3 is 14 residues long. J lost 4 bases, V lost 4 bases, and 7 bases had no gene match. The repertoire was sequenced with immunoSEQ multiplex PCR; TCRdb's copy has only in-frame clones and lacks some. The repertoire holds fewer than 1.8 million clones, just under 99% seen once, with roughly 0.36% in the top ten. The receptor was derived from a man aged 25 to 40 in good health. The specimen was naive CD4+ T cells sorted from blood. This sample's subset: CD45RA+ positively selected. The chain combines TRBV29-1 with TRBJ2-1; 7 nucleotides agree with TRBD2. The CDR3 DNA reads as TGCAGCGTTGTCCGCGGGAGCGGGTACAATGAGCAGTTCTTC. It is translated as CSVVRGSGYNEQFF.